The entry below gives a single T cell receptor beta chain sequence along with its context. The V gene's germline CDR1 is MNHNS and CDR2 SASEGT. The CDR3 is 12 residues long. The germline V and J ends were trimmed by 6 bases and 6 bases, with 12 bases remaining between them. Method: immunoSEQ multiplex PCR; TCRdb's copy keeps in-frame clones and lacks some. The repertoire includes approximately 700,000 clones, around 73% of them detected once, and 1.5% to 2% sits in the top ten. This record comes from a study of shared clonotypes between healthy human individuals. The TCR comes from a woman under 40 in good health. The sequenced sample consisted of memory CD4+ T cells sorted from blood. The subset is: CD45RA-negative fraction. The V call is TRBV6-1, the J call TRBJ2-7; D might be TRBD1 (6 bases). The CDR3 region is CASRNRVGEQYF. The CDR3, as DNA: TGTGCCAGCAGGAACAGGGTTGGCGAGCAGTACTTC.